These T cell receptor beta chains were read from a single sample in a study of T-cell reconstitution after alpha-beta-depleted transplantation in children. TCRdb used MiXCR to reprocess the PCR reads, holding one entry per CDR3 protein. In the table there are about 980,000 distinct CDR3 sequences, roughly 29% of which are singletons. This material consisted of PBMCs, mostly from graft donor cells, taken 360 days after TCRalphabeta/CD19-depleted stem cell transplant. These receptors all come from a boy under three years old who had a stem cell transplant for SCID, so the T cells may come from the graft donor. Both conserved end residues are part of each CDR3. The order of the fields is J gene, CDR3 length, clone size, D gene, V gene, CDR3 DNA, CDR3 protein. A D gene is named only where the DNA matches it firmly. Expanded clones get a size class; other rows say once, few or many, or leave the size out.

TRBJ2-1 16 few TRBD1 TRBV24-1 TGTGCCACCAGTGATGCGGGGGACAGGGAGTACAATGAGCAGTTCTTC CATSDAGDREYNEQFF
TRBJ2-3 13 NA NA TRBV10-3 TGTGCCATCAGTGTGGGGACCCCGGATACGCAGTATTTT CAISVGTPDTQYF
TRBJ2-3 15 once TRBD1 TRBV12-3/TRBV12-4 TGTGCCAGCAGTTTTTCGACAGGGCACACAGATACGCAGTATTTT CASSFSTGHTDTQYF
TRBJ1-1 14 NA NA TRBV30 TGTGCCTGGAGTTTAGACAGGTACTACACTGAAGCTTTCTTT CAWSLDRYYTEAFF
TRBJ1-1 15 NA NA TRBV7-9 TGTGCCAGCAGCTTCGACGCGGGACTAGGGATGCAAGCTTTCTTT CASSFDAGLGMQAFF
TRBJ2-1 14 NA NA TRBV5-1 TGCGCCAGCAGCTTGTGGCAGGGCTACAATGAGCAGTTCTTC CASSLWQGYNEQFF
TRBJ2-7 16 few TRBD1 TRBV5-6 TGTGCCAGCAGCTTTCTCGGACAGGGATTTCACTACGAGCAGTACTTC CASSFLGQGFHYEQYF
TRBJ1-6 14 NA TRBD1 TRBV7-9 TGTGCCAGCAGCCCGACAGGGAATAATTCACCCCTCCACTTT CASSPTGNNSPLHF
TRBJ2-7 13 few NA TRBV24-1 TGTGCCACCAGTGGGGTAGAATCCTACGAGCAGTACTTC CATSGVESYEQYF
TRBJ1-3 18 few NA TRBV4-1 TGCGCCAGCAGCCAAGATAGGGAATACCCGAGCTCTGGAAACACCATATATTTT CASSQDREYPSSGNTIYF
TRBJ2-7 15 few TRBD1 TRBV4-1 TGCGCCAGCATCAGACGACAGGGTCGGGCCTACGAGCAGTACTTC CASIRRQGRAYEQYF
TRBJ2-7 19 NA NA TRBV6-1 TGTGCCAGCAGTGAAGTCGGGGCCGCCTTCAGGGTAATCGCCCACGAGCAGTACTTC CASSEVGAAFRVIAHEQYF
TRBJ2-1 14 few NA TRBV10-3 TGTGCCATCAGTGAGTGGAGGGGGGGTCCCGAGCAGTTCTTC CAISEWRGGPEQFF
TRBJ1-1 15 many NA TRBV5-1 TGCGCCAGCAGCTTGGACGGGGCCGCCAACACTGAAGCTTTCTTT CASSLDGAANTEAFF
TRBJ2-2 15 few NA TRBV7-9 TGTGCCAGCAGCGCGGACGATTCGAACACCGGGGAGCTGTTTTTT CASSADDSNTGELFF
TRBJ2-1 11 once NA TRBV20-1 TGCAGTGCGCCTGACTACAATGAGCAGTTCTTC CSAPDYNEQFF
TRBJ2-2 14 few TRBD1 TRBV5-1 TGCGCCAGCAGCCTCGACAGGGTCGCCGGGGAGCTGTTTTTT CASSLDRVAGELFF
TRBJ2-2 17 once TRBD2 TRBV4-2 TGTGCCAGCAGCCCTTCTTCGGGACTAGTAAGAACCGGGGAGCTGTTTTTT CASSPSSGLVRTGELFF
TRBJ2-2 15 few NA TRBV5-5 TGTGCCAGCAGCTTCGGGGATGAGGGGACCGGGGAGCTGTTTTTT CASSFGDEGTGELFF
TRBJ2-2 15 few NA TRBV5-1 TGCGCCAGCAGCTTGGCCGGAGAGGCCACCGGGGAGCTGTTTTTT CASSLAGEATGELFF
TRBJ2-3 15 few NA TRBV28 TGTGCCAGCAGTCTTCAAAGTCTCGCACATTTCACGCAGTATTTT CASSLQSLAHFTQYF
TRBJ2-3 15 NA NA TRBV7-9 TGTGCCAGCAGCTTAAAGGGCCGAGACACAGATACGCAGTATTTT CASSLKGRDTDTQYF
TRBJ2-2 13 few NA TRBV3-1 TGTGCCAGCAGCCAAGCCCGCACCGGGGAGCTGTTTTTT CASSQARTGELFF
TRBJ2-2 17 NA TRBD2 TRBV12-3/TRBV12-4 TGTGCCAGCAGAAGCCATTCGGGGGGACCGAACACCGGGGAGCTGTTTTTT CASRSHSGGPNTGELFF
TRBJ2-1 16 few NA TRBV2 TGTGCCAGCAGTGAAAATGGCAGGGTCTCCTACAATGAGCAGTTCTTC CASSENGRVSYNEQFF
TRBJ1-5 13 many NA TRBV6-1 TGTGCCAGCTCAGACGGACTGAATCAGCCCCAGCATTTT CASSDGLNQPQHF
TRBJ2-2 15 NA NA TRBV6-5 TGTGCCAGCAGTTATCTTCGGGCAGGGAAGCCGGAGCTGTTTTTT CASSYLRAGKPELFF
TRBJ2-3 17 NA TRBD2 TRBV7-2 TGTGCCAGCAGCTTACAACCGCGGGGGGGCGAGGCAGATACGCAGTATTTT CASSLQPRGGEADTQYF
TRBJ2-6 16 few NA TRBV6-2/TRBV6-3 TGTGCCAGCAGTGGGATCTACCACTCTGGGGCCAACGTCCTGACTTTC CASSGIYHSGANVLTF
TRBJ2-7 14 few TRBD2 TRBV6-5 TGTGCCAGCAGCGCGCGCGGGGGGCGATACGAGCAGTACTTC CASSARGGRYEQYF
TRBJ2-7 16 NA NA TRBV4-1 TGCGCCAGCAGCCAAGATCCCCTCGACAGGACGATGGGGCAGTACTTC CASSQDPLDRTMGQYF
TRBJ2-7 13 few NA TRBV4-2 TGTGCCAGCAGCGGGGAGTGGGGCTACGAGCAGTACTTC CASSGEWGYEQYF
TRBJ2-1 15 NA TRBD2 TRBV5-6 TGTGCCAGCAGCTTACCGGGACTAGGGTCCAATGAGCAGTTCTTC CASSLPGLGSNEQFF
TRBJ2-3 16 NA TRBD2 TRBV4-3 TGCGCCAGCAGCCAAGATTTCAACGGGGGGGCCGATACGCAGTATTTT CASSQDFNGGADTQYF
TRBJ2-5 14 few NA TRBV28 TGTGCCAGCGGCTCTTATTCCCCCCAAGAGACCCAGTACTTC CASGSYSPQETQYF
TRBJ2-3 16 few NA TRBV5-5 TGTGCCAGCAGCTTGGCGCCCACTATCCCCACAGATACGCAGTATTTT CASSLAPTIPTDTQYF
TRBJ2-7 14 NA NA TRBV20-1 TGCAGTGCTTCATCTAGCGATCTAGTCGACGAGCAGTACTTC CSASSSDLVDEQYF
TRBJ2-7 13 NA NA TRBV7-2 TGTGCCAGCAGCAAGGGACACATCTACGAGCAGTACTTC CASSKGHIYEQYF
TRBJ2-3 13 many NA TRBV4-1 TGCGCCAGCAGCCAGTTCCTAACAGATACGCAGTATTTT CASSQFLTDTQYF